This TCR beta chain was recorded in a study of primary melanoma T cells and metastatic recurrence (dated by TCRdb to 2019 to 2021). Looking at the study overall: The cohort comprised 150 to 250 primary melanomas of stage T2 to T4, with thickness greater than 1 mm. The study tested whether T-cell fraction and T-cell repertoire clonality in primary melanoma tumors predicted patient outcome. Histopathological grading of tumor-infiltrating lymphocytes was compared with the T-cell fraction derived from sequencing. Progression-free survival was the clinical outcome compared against the T-cell fraction measured by TCR beta sequencing.

The germline V end is reduced by 4 bases and the J end by 5 bases; junction bases left unmatched: 3. The germline V gene provides CDR1 SGHRS and CDR2 YFSETQ. The CDR3 runs 14 amino acids, cysteine and phenylalanine included. Only CDR3 DNA is held: 42 bases, read in frame from base 1. The method was the immunoSEQ multiplex PCR assay. High-throughput sequencing of the T-cell receptor beta chain was performed on primary melanoma tumor tissue. Turning to the authors' computational methods: TCRB CDR3 sharing between samples and the distribution of insertions and deletions were included in the repertoire analyses. The predictive value of the T-cell fraction was ranked against histopathological variables by a gradient-boosted model. TCRdb provides this immuneACCESS table in a form limited to in-frame rearrangements. Some clones are lacking; in checked studies, under half of them reflect an unresolved V gene, and why the rest are absent is not known. The DNA was the basis for D and trimming; V, J and clone size are from that table. The table for this sample lists a few hundred clones; around 92% of them were counted only once. In total, the top ten clones hold around 12% of the sample.

Concerning this clone: Its binding antigen is unknown. Base qualities are missing; no much larger clone stands one base away.

Each patient's primary melanoma had been surgically resected and was viewed as potentially curable, though still at risk of metastatic recurrence. The investigation overall reported the following: Adding T-cell fraction to tumor thickness reportedly improved progression-free survival prediction more than adding any other histopathological variable. An effective T-cell-mediated antitumor response in primary melanoma was presented by the authors only as a suggestion rather than as a demonstrated mechanism. The tumor T-cell fraction reportedly predicted progression-free survival independently of thickness, ulceration, mitotic rate and age. Regardless of nodal disease, mitotic rate or ulceration status, a T-cell fraction above 20% appeared to be protective.

The clonotype was recovered from a human donor with melanoma. The receptor chain draws on TRBV5-1 and TRBJ2-3; TRBD2 matches 11 bases in the middle. The material sequenced was melanoma tumor tissue. The CDR3 region: CASSVTSGVDTQYF. The nucleotides read TGCGCCAGCAGCGTGACTAGCGGGGTAGATACGCAGTATTTT. Beyond the CDR3, the reference TRBV5-1 and TRBJ2-3 genes provide the residues; the full variable domain reads: KAGVTQTPRYLIKTRGQQVTLSCSPISGHRSVSWYQQTPGQGLQFLFEYFSETQRNKGNFPGRFSGRQFSNSRSEMNVSTLELGDSALYLCASSVTSGVDTQYFGPGTRLTVL.